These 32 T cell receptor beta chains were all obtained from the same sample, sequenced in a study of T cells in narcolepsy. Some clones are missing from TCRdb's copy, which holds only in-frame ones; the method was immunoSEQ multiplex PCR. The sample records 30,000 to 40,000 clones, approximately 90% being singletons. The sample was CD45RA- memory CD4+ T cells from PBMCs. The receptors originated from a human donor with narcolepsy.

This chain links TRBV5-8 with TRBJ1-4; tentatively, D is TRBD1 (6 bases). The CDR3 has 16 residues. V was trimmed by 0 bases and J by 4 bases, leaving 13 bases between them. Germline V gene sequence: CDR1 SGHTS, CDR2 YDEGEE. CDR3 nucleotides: TGTGCCAGCAGCTTGGATACAGGGTGGGGTAATGAAAAACTGTTTTTT. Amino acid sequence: CASSLDTGWGNEKLFF.

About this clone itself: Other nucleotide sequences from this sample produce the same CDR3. The CDR3 nucleotides read TGTGCCAGCAGCATTGGACGGACTACGGACGGTGGAAACACCATATATTTT. This translates into CASSIGRTTDGGNTIYF. V usage is TRBV11-3 and J usage is TRBJ1-3; D gene ambiguous. Germline V gives CDR1 SGHNT, CDR2 YENEEA. V was pared by 5 bases and J by 3 bases, with 20 bases between. This CDR3 is built from 17 residues.

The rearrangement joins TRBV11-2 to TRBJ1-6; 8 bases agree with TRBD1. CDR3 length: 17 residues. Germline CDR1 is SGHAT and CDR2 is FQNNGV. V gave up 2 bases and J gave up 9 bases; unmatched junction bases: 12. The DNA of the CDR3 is TGTGCCAGCAGCTTACCCCCGCAGGGGGCCTGGGTTTCACCCCTCCACTTT. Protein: CASSLPPQGAWVSPLHF.

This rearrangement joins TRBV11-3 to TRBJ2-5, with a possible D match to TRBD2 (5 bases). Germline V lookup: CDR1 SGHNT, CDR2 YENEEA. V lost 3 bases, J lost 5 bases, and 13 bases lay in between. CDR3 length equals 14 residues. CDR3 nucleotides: TGTGCCAGCAGCTTGCAGGACTTTAGGGAGACCCAGTACTTC. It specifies CASSLQDFRETQYF.

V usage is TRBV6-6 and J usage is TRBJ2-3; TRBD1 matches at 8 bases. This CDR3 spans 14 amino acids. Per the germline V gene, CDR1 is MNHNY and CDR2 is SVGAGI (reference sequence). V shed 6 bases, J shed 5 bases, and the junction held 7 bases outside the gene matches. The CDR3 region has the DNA TGTGCCAGCAGCCTAGACAGGGGAATAGATACGCAGTATTTT. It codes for CASSLDRGIDTQYF.

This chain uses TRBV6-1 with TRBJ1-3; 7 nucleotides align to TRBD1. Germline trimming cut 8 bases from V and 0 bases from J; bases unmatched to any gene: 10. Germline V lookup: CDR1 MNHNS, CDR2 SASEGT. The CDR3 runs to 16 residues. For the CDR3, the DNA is TGTGCCAGCGGTGTCGGGACAGCCAGCTCTGGAAACACCATATATTTT. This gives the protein CASGVGTASSGNTIYF.

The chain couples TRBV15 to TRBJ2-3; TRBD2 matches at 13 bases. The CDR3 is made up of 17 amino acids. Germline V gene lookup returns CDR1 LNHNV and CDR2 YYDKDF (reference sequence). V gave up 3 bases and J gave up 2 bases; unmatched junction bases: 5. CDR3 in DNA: TGTGCCACCAGCAGGGAACTAGCGGGGGGGACCACAGATACGCAGTATTTT. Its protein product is CATSRELAGGTTDTQYF.

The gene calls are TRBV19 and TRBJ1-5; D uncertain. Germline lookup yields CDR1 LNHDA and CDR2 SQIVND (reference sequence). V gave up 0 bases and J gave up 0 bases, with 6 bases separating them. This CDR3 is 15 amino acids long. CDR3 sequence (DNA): TGTGCCAGTAGTATAGAAAGAAATAGCAATCAGCCCCAGCATTTT. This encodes CASSIERNSNQPQHF. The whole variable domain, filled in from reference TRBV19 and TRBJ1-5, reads DGGITQSPKYLFRKEGQNVTLSCEQNLNHDAMYWYRQDPGQGLRLIYYSQIVNDFQKGDIAEGYSVSREKKESFPLTVTSAQKNPTAFYLCASSIERNSNQPQHFGDGTRLSIL.

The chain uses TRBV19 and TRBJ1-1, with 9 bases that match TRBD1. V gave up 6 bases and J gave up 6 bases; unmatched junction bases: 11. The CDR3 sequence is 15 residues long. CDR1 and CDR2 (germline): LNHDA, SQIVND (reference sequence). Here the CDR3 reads CASRATRDRAPEAFF. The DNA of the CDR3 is TGTGCCAGTAGGGCCACCCGGGACAGGGCGCCTGAAGCTTTCTTT.

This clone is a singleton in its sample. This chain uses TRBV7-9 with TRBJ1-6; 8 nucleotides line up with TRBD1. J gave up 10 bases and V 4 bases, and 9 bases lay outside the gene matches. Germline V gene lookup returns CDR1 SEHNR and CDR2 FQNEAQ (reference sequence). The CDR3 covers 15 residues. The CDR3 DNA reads TGTGCCAGCAGCTCCCAAGGACAGGGAAGGTCACCCCTCCACTTT. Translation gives CASSSQGQGRSPLHF.

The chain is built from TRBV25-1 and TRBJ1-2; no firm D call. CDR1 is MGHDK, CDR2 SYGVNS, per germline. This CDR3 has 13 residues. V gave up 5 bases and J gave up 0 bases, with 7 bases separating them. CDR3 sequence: CASSSPANYGYTF. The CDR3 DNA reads TGTGCCAGCAGTAGTCCAGCTAACTATGGCTACACCTTC.

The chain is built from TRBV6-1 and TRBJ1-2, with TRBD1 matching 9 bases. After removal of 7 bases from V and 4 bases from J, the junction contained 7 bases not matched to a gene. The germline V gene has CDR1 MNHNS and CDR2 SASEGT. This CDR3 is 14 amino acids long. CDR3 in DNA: TGTGCCAGCACACTGGACAGGGGAGGCTATGGCTACACCTTC. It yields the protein CASTLDRGGYGYTF.

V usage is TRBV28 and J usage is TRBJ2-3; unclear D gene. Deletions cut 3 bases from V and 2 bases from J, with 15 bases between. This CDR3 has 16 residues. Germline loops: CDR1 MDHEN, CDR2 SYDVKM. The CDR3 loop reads CASSFRPSVVTDTQYF. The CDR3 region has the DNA TGTGCCAGCAGTTTTCGGCCCTCGGTCGTCACAGATACGCAGTATTTT.

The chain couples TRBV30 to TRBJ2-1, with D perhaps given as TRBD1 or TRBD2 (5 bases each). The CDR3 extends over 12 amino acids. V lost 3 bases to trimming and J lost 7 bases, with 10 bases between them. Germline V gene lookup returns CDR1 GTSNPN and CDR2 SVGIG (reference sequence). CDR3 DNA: TGTGCCTGGAGCGGGACGGCAAATGAGCAGTTCTTC. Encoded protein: CAWSGTANEQFF.

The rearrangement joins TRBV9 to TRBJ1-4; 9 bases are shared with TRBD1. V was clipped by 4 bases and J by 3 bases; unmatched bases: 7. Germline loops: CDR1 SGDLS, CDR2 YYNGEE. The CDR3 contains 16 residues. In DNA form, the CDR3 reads TGTGCCAGCAGCACAGGGACAGGGTCACCTAATGAAAAACTGTTTTTT. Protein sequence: CASSTGTGSPNEKLFF.

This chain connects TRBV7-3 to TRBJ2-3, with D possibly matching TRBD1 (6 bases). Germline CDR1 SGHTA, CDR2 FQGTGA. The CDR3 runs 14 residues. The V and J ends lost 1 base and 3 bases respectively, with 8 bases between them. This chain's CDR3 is CASSLRGQTDTQYF. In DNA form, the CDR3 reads TGTGCCAGCAGCTTAAGGGGGCAGACAGATACGCAGTATTTT. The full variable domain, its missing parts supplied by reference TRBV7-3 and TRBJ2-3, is GAGVSQTPSNKVTEKGKYVELRCDPISGHTALYWYRQSLGQGPEFLIYFQGTGAADDSGLPNDRFFAVRPEGSVSTLKIQRTERGDSAVYLCASSLRGQTDTQYFGPGTRLTVL.

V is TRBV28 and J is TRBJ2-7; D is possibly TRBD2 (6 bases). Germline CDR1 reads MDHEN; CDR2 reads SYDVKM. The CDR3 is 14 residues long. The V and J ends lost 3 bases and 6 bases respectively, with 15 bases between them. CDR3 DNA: TGTGCCAGCAGTTTCGGGAGTTATCGCGTCGAGCAGTACTTC. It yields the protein CASSFGSYRVEQYF.

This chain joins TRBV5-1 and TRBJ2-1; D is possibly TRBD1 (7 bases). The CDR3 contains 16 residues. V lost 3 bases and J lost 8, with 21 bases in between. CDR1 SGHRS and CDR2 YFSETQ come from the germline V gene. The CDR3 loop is CASSSGRQGFRDEQFF. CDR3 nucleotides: TGCGCCAGCAGCTCCGGGAGACAGGGATTTCGGGATGAGCAGTTCTTC.

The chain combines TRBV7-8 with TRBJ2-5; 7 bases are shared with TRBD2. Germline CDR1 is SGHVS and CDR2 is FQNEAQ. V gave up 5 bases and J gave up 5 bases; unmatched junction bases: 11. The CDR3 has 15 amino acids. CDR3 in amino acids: CASSRRGVGRETQYF. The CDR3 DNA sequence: TGTGCCAGCAGCCGAAGGGGTGTCGGGAGGGAGACCCAGTACTTC.

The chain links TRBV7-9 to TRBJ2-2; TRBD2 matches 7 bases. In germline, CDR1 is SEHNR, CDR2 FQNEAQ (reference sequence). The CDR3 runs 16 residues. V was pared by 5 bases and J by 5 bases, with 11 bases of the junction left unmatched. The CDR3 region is CASSGRGSGGTGELFF. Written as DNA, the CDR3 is TGTGCCAGCAGCGGAAGGGGCTCGGGAGGAACCGGGGAGCTGTTTTTT.

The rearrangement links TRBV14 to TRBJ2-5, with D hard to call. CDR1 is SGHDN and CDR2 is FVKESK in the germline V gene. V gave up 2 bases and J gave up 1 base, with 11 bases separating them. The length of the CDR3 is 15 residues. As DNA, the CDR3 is TGTGCCAGCAGCCAACTCTACCGGGTCCAAGAGACCCAGTACTTC. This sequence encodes CASSQLYRVQETQYF.

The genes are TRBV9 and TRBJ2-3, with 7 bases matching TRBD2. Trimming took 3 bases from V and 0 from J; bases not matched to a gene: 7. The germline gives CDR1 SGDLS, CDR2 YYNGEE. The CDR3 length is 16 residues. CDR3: CASSARSGDSTDTQYF. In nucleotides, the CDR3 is TGTGCCAGCAGCGCCCGAAGCGGGGATAGCACAGATACGCAGTATTTT.

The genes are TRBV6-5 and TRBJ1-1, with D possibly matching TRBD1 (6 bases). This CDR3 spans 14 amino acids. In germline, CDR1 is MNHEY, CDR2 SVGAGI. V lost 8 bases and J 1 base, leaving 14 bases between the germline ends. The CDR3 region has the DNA TGTGCCAGCTGGGGGGGGCGGTGGAACACTGAAGCTTTCTTT. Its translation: CASWGGRWNTEAFF.

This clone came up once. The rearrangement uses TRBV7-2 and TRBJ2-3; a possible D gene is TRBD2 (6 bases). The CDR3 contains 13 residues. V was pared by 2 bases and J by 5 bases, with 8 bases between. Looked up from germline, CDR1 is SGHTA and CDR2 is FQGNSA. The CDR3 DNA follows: TGTGCCAGCAGCTTAAGGGAGGTAGATACGCAGTATTTT. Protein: CASSLREVDTQYF. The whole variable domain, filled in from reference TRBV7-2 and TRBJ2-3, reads GAGVSQSPSNKVTEKGKDVELRCDPISGHTALYWYRQSLGQGLEFLIYFQGNSAPDKSGLPSDRFSAERTGGSVSTLTIQRTQQEDSAVYLCASSLREVDTQYFGPGTRLTVL.

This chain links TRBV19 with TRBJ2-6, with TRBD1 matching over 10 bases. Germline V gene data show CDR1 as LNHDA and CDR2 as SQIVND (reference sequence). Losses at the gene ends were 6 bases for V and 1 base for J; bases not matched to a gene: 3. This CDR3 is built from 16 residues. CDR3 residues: CASRRQGASGANVLTF. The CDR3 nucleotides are TGTGCCAGTAGACGACAGGGGGCGTCTGGGGCCAACGTCCTGACTTTC. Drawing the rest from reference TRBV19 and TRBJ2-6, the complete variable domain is DGGITQSPKYLFRKEGQNVTLSCEQNLNHDAMYWYRQDPGQGLRLIYYSQIVNDFQKGDIAEGYSVSREKKESFPLTVTSAQKNPTAFYLCASRRQGASGANVLTFGAGSRLTVL.

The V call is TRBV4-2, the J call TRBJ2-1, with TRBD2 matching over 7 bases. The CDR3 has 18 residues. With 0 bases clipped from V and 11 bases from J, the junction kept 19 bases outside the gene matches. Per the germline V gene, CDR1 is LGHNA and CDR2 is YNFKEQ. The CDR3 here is CASSQDPNSGGLYPQQFF. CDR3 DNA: TGTGCCAGCAGCCAAGATCCAAACTCCGGGGGGTTATACCCTCAGCAGTTCTTC.

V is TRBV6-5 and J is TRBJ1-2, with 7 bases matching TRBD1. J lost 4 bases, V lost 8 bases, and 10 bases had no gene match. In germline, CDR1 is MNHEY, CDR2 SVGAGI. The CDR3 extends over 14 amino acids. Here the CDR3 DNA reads TGTGCCAGCTGGGGGGCAGGGGGAAGCTATGGCTACACCTTC. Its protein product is CASWGAGGSYGYTF.

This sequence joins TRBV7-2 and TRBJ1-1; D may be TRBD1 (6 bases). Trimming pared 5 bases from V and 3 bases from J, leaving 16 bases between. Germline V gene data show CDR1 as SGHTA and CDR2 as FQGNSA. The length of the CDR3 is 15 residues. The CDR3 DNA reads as TGTGCCAGCAGCACTAGACGGGGGCGGCACACTGAAGCTTTCTTT. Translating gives CASSTRRGRHTEAFF.

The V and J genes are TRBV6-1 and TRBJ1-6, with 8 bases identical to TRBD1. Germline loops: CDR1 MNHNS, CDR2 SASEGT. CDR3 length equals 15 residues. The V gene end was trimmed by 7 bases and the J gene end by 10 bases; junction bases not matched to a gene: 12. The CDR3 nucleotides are TGTGCCAGCACCCGCACCAGGACAGGGCTCTCACCCCTCCACTTT. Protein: CASTRTRTGLSPLHF.

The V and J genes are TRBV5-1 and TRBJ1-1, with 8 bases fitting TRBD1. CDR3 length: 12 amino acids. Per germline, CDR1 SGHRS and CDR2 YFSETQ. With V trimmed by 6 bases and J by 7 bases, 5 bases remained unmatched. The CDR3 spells CASKVGQGEAFF. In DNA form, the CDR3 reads TGCGCCAGCAAAGTCGGACAGGGTGAAGCTTTCTTT.

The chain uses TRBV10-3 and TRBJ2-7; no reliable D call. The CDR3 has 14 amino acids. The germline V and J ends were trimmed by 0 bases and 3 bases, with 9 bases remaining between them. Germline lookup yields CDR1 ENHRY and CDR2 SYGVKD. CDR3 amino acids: CAISESAGIYEQYF. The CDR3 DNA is TGTGCCATCAGTGAGTCGGCAGGTATCTACGAGCAGTACTTC.

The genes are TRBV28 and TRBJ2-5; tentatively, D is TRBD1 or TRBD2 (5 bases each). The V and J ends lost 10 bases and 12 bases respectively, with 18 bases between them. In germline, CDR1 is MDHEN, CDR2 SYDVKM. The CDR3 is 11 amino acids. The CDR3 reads CATLRGAEKYF. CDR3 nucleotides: TGTGCCACCTTAAGAGGGGCAGAGAAGTACTTC.